This T cell receptor (beta chain) comes out of a study of T cell responses to AZD1222 COVID-19 vaccine. Notes on the study in general: There were repertoire samples only from the period after the peak T cell response. Spike-specific TCR breadth and depth went up after people got two AZD1222 doses.

Points on this clone: Antigen: not known.

The assay was immunoSEQ multiplex PCR, and TCRdb's table has in-frame clones only and misses some. This sample has about 100,000 clones; roughly 90% occur once, and the top ten carry about 8.1%. Both about-4-week and about-12-week second-dose recipients were combined. The CDR3 is 14 residues long. The germline V gene encodes CDR1 SGHRS and CDR2 YFSETQ. V shed 0 bases and J 6 bases; nucleotides not matched to a gene: 0. This receptor was identified in an adult who received the AZD1222 COVID-19 vaccine. Specimen: peripheral blood, collected 28 days after the second AZD1222 dose. The rearrangement links TRBV5-1 to TRBJ2-2; 9 bases map to TRBD1. CDR3 sequence: CASSLGQGAGELFF. The CDR3 DNA is TGCGCCAGCAGCTTGGGACAGGGGGCCGGGGAGCTGTTTTTT.